The rows below give T cell receptor beta chains drawn from one sample of a study of T cells expressing NK-cell markers. Reanalyzing the 5' RACE reads, TCRdb keeps one entry per CDR3 protein, without DNA. Its table records about 160,000 distinct CDR3 sequences. Input material: blood T cells: a sorted CD56 or NKG2C T cell subset, CD4+ or CD8+ T cells, or bulk PBMC T cells (not recorded which). These receptors were taken from a woman aged 18 to 75 in good health. CDR3s include the opening cysteine and the closing phenylalanine or tryptophan.

j_gene,len,v_gene,CDR3aa
TRBJ2-1,15,TRBV9,CASSALAGGNDEQFF
TRBJ1-2,15,TRBV11-2,CASSPLGQGPYGYTF
TRBJ1-2,13,TRBV7-8,CASSLDRRYGYTF
TRBJ1-2,15,TRBV5-1,CASSLGQVFTDGYTF
TRBJ2-1,15,TRBV9,CASSVISTSYNEQFF
TRBJ2-6,12,TRBV29-1,CSVDLGANVLTF
TRBJ1-6,15,TRBV5-1,CASSLDGATNSPLHF
TRBJ1-4,16,TRBV12-3/TRBV12-4,CASSRPGQIYNEKLFF
TRBJ1-2,14,TRBV5-1,CASALESPNYGYTF
TRBJ1-1,16,TRBV5-6,CASSLEVGGLATEAFF
TRBJ2-4,16,TRBV3-1,CASSQEGAIGGVIQYF
TRBJ2-1,16,TRBV20-1,CSARDRAGGLYNEQFF
TRBJ2-7,15,TRBV27,CASSFSWSSGYEQYF
TRBJ2-4,14,TRBV20-1,CSALRGVAKNIQYF
TRBJ2-5,14,TRBV6-1,CASRAGQGQETQYF
TRBJ1-1,13,TRBV12-3/TRBV12-4,CASSPPMDTEAFF
TRBJ2-5,14,TRBV5-1,CASSDDPDGETQYF
TRBJ1-6,13,TRBV3-1,CASSQGSNVALHF
TRBJ2-5,14,TRBV6-1,CASTPTGGPETQYF
TRBJ1-1,14,TRBV5-4,CASRETGRGTEAFF
TRBJ2-5,15,TRBV2,CASSEGGGRAKTQYF
TRBJ2-7,19,TRBV7-9,CASSFPPQKQLAGGREQYF
TRBJ2-2,16,TRBV7-7,CASSLAGTANTGELFF